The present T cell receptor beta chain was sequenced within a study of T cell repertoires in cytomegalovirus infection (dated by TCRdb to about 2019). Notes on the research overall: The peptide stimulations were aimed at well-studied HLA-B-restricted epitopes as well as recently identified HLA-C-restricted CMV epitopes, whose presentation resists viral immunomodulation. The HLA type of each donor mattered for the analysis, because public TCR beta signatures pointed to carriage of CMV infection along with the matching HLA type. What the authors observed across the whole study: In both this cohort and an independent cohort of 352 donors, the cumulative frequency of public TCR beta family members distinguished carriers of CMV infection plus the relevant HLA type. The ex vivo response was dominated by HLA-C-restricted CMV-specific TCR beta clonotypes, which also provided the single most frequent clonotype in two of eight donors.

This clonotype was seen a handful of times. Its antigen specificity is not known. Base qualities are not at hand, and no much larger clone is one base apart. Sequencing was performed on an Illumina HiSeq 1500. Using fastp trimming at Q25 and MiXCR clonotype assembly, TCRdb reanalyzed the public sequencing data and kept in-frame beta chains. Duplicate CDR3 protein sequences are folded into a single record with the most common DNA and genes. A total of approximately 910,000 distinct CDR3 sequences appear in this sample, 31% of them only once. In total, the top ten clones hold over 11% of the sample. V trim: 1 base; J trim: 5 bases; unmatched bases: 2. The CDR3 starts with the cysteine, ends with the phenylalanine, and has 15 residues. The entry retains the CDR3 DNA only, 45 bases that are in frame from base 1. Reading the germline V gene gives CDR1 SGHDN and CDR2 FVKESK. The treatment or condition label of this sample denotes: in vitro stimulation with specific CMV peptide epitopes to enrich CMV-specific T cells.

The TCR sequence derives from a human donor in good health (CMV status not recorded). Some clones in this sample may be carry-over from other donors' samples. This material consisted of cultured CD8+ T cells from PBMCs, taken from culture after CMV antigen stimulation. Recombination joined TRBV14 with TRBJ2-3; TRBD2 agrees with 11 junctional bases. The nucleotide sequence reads TGTGCCAGCAGCCAAGGGACTAGCGGGCAAGATACGCAGTATTTT. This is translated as CASSQGTSGQDTQYF.